Listed here are 8 T cell receptor beta chains from one sample, sequenced in a study of OX40 agonist ivuxolimab in advanced cancers. Generated by immunoSEQ multiplex PCR, the TCRdb table keeps only in-frame clones and is missing some. The table lists more than 20,000 clones, just under 85% of them singletons. The sequences come from CD4+ or CD8+ T cells sorted from blood, collected in a trial of the OX40 agonist ivuxolimab. The receptors were sampled from an adult with an advanced solid tumor such as melanoma, head and neck, liver or kidney cancer.

This chain connects TRBV7-2 to TRBJ2-7, with a possible D match to TRBD2 (6 bases). Trimming shortened V by 1 base and J by 7 bases, and 17 bases separated the two germline ends. CDR1 is SGHTA, CDR2 FQGNSA, per germline. The CDR3 sequence is 15 residues long. The CDR3 loop is CASSLVGTSRREQYF. The CDR3 coding sequence is TGTGCCAGCAGCTTAGTTGGGACTTCCCGACGAGAGCAGTACTTC.

The rearrangement uses TRBV4-1 and TRBJ2-3, with unresolved D. In germline, CDR1 is MGHRA, CDR2 YSYEKL. The CDR3 contains 16 residues. The V gene lost 3 bases and the J gene lost 4 bases, with 17 bases spanning the gap. Written as DNA, the CDR3 is TGCGCCAGCAGCCAGTCGACCCTTAACCCCGCAGATACGCAGTATTTT. It is translated as CASSQSTLNPADTQYF.

The CDR3 bases are TGTGCCTGGAGCGTAACCGGGACAGGGGCACACGAGCAGTACTTC. It translates to CAWSVTGTGAHEQYF. The chain uses TRBV30 and TRBJ2-7; 10 nucleotides align to TRBD1. Trimming took 3 bases from V and 5 from J; bases not matched to a gene: 10. Per the germline V gene, CDR1 is GTSNPN and CDR2 is SVGIG (reference sequence). The CDR3 spans 15 residues.

This clone occurred once. This rearrangement joins TRBV18 to TRBJ1-1; D gene unclear. The germline V and J ends were trimmed by 2 bases and 5 bases, with 3 bases remaining between them. Per the germline V gene, CDR1 is KGHSH and CDR2 is LQKENI. The length of the CDR3 is 11 residues. CDR3: CASSPITEAFF. The CDR3 DNA reads TGTGCCAGCTCACCAATAACTGAAGCTTTCTTT.

CDR3 sequence reads: CASSFPGFEQYF. In DNA, the CDR3 is TGTGCCAGCAGTTTCCCAGGGTTTGAGCAGTACTTC. The chain uses TRBV27 and TRBJ2-7; D is perhaps TRBD1 (5 bases). Trimming took 3 bases from V and 7 from J, leaving 10 bases between them. The CDR3 runs 12 residues. Germline V gene data show CDR1 as MNHEY and CDR2 as SMNVEV (reference sequence).

This chain links TRBV25-1 with TRBJ1-1; 7 nucleotides align to TRBD1. J was trimmed by 5 bases and V by 8 bases; bases with no gene match: 11. The CDR3 consists of 14 residues. Germline V CDR1 and CDR2: MGHDK, SYGVNS. The CDR3 nucleotides are TGTGCCAGCTCCGGGGAGGGGGCCGGAACTGAAGCTTTCTTT. It is translated as CASSGEGAGTEAFF.

The chain employs TRBV13 and TRBJ1-2; 7 bases align to TRBD1. Per the germline V gene, CDR1 is PRHDT and CDR2 is FYEKMQ (reference sequence). This CDR3 is 14 amino acids long. The junction had 3 bases not matched to a gene; V was cut back by 3 bases and J by 2 bases. CDR3 coding DNA: TGTGCCAGCAGCTTGGGACAGAGGAACTATGGCTACACCTTC. Translated: CASSLGQRNYGYTF.

The rearrangement joins TRBV4-2 to TRBJ2-6; weak D call: TRBD1 (5 bases). V lost 6 bases, J lost 0 bases, and 9 bases lay in between. Germline V gene sequence: CDR1 LGHNA, CDR2 YNFKEQ. The CDR3 has 15 amino acids. In DNA, the CDR3 is TGTGCCAGCAGGACAGCCGTCTCTGGGGCCAACGTCCTGACTTTC. Amino acid sequence: CASRTAVSGANVLTF.